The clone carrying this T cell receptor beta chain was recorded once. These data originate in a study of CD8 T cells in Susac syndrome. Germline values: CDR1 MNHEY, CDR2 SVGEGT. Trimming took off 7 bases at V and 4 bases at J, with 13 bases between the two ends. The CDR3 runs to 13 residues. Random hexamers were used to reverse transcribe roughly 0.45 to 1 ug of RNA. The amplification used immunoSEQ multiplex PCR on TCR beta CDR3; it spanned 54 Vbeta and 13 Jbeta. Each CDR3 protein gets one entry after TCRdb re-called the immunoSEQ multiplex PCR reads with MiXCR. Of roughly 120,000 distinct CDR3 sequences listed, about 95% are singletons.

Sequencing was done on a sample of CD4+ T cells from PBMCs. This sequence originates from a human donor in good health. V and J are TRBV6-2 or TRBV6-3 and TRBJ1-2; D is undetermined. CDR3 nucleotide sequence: TGTGCCAGCATCACCCCCTCCGGCTATGGCTACACCTTC. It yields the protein CASITPSGYGYTF.